This T cell receptor beta chain was identified in a study of blood T cell repertoires in COVID-19. Germline V gene sequence: CDR1 KGHSH, CDR2 LQKENI. This CDR3 has 14 amino acids. V was clipped by 3 bases and J by 8 bases; unmatched bases: 4. Under the authors' procedure: Reference gene primer amplification yielded estimated nucleated cell counts. Measured with immunoSEQ multiplex PCR; TCRdb has only the in-frame clones, and not every one. V and J calls and clone size come straight from that table; D and trimming were deduced from the DNA. The profile covers more than 350,000 clones, with approximately 90% appearing a single time and around 1% taken by the ten largest.

The genes are TRBV18 and TRBJ1-6, with 7 bases matching TRBD1. The TCR sequence derives from a man aged 18 to 29 who had recovered from COVID-19. Sequenced material: PBMCs or T cells enriched from blood (not recorded which). As DNA, the CDR3 is TGTGCCAGCTCACCCGGGACAGCATATTCACCCCTCCACTTT. Amino acids: CASSPGTAYSPLHF.